Shown below are 10 T cell receptor beta chains from a single sample sequenced in a study of regulatory T cells in long-lasting Graves disease. To make TCR beta libraries, researchers used iRepertoire HTBI primers and Arm-PCR of CDR3 regions. In TCRdb, the multiplex PCR reads were re-called with MiXCR into one record per CDR3 protein. The data hold 400,000 to 500,000 distinct CDR3 sequences, with under 25% observed a single time. Time point in this sample: persistent/refractory GD, antithyroid drugs over 5 years with positive TRAb. Isolated PBMC RNA provided the starting material for the TCR library. The sample in question was peripheral blood mononuclear cells (PBMCs), obtained when the disease was refractory, from a patient treated with antithyroid drugs. These TCRs come from a female donor with Graves disease.

The J gene is TRBJ2-5, the V gene TRBV25-1; D not resolved. The CDR3 extends over 15 amino acids. Germline CDR1 MGHDK, CDR2 SYGVNS. Trimming took off 0 bases at V and 1 base at J, with 9 bases between the two ends. The DNA for the CDR3 is TGTGCCAGCAGTGAATATCGGAATTCCCAAGAGACCCAGTACTTC. Protein product: CASSEYRNSQETQYF. Full variable domain (rest looked up from reference TRBV25-1 and TRBJ2-5): EADIYQTPRYLVIGTGKKITLECSQTMGHDKMYWYQQDPGMELHLIHYSYGVNSTEKGDLSSESTVSRIRTEHFPLTLESARPSHTSQYLCASSEYRNSQETQYFGPGTRLLVL.

This clonotype has a handful of counts. This CDR3 fails to terminate in the conserved phenylalanine or tryptophan, so it likely reflects a read error. It is unclear where the CDR3 begins or ends on the DNA, so no DNA is shown, and the CDR3 is as TCRdb lists it. The J gene is TRBJ2-7, the V gene TRBV20-1; the table assigns TRBD2, which was not confirmed against the DNA. The germline V gene has CDR1 DFQATT and CDR2 SNEGSKA (reference sequence). Ends included, the CDR3 has 10 residues. The CDR3 here is CSARREGTPI.

This clonotype was counted a single time. V usage is TRBV28 and J usage is TRBJ1-2, with D possibly matching TRBD1 (6 bases). In germline, CDR1 is MDHEN, CDR2 SYDVKM. The CDR3 spans 15 residues. Trimming took off 5 bases at V and 7 bases at J, with 20 bases between the two ends. For the CDR3, the DNA is TGTGCCAGCAGTGGTTCCCTTAGGGGGGCAGGTGGCTACACCTTC. It yields the protein CASSGSLRGAGGYTF.

The rearrangement joins TRBV6-5 to TRBJ2-5; D remains unclear. CDR3 length: 15 amino acids. Trimming removed 2 bases from V and 4 bases from J, with 14 bases in between. Looked up from germline, CDR1 is MNHEY and CDR2 is SVGAGI. DNA of the CDR3: TGTGCCAGCAGTTACCCAGCAGCCGATGTAGAGACCCAGTACTTC. This gives the protein CASSYPAADVETQYF.

This clonotype was seen only a few times. V is TRBV11-2 and J is TRBJ2-2; tentatively, D is TRBD1 (6 bases). The germline V gene has CDR1 SGHAT and CDR2 FQNNGV. V lost 0 bases and J 5 bases, leaving 10 bases between the germline ends. This CDR3 contains 15 residues. The CDR3 loop reads CASSLETGNTGELFF. The CDR3 coding sequence is TGTGCCAGCAGCTTAGAAACAGGGAATACCGGGGAGCTGTTTTTT.

This clonotype was counted a few times. This chain uses TRBV19 with TRBJ2-2; 7 bases line up with TRBD2. The CDR3 totals 14 residues. Trimming at V came to 7 bases and at J to 4 bases, leaving 6 bases not matched to a gene. The germline CDR1 and CDR2 sequences are LNHDA and SQIVND (reference sequence). CDR3 sequence (DNA): TGTGCCAGTAAGGGAGGGACGGTCACCGGGGAGCTGTTTTTT. It yields the protein CASKGGTVTGELFF.

The rearrangement links TRBV11-2 to TRBJ2-7; 10 nucleotides agree with TRBD2. The ends lost 6 bases at V and 3 bases at J; junction bases unmatched: 11. Germline V lookup: CDR1 SGHAT, CDR2 FQNNGV. This CDR3 region has 16 residues. The CDR3 DNA sequence: TGTGCCAGCAGTCTTACAGGCCTAGCGGGAGTCTACGAGCAGTACTTC. It translates to CASSLTGLAGVYEQYF.

The chain employs TRBV11-3 and TRBJ2-7; D possibly corresponds to TRBD2 (6 bases). V gave up 5 bases and J gave up 2 bases, with 22 bases separating them. Germline loops: CDR1 SGHNT, CDR2 YENEEA. This CDR3 comprises 17 residues. CDR3 residues: CASSTTPGLRGPYEQYF. Written as DNA, the CDR3 is TGTGCCAGCAGCACTACCCCGGGACTGCGGGGCCCCTACGAGCAGTACTTC.

This clonotype was detected ten times or more. The V and J genes are TRBV27 and TRBJ1-1; D might be TRBD1 (6 bases). The CDR3 totals 14 residues. V dropped 6 bases and J dropped 0 bases, with 11 bases sitting between them. Germline values: CDR1 MNHEY, CDR2 SMNVEV (reference sequence). CDR3 residues: CASRGDTLNTEAFF. CDR3 nucleotide sequence: TGTGCCAGCAGAGGGGACACACTGAACACTGAAGCTTTCTTT.

The gene calls are TRBV6-1 and TRBJ2-6, with 8 nucleotides matching TRBD1. V shed 10 bases and J 0 bases; nucleotides not matched to a gene: 8. Germline V gives CDR1 MNHNS, CDR2 SASEGT. The CDR3 extends over 16 amino acids. DNA for the CDR3: TGTGCCACCTCTAAGACAGGGGACTCTGGGGCCAACGTCCTGACTTTC. Its protein product is CATSKTGDSGANVLTF.